This T cell receptor (beta chain) was captured by sequencing in a study of tumor-infiltrating lymphocytes in primary liver carcinoma (dated by TCRdb to between 2016 and 2019). Regarding the complete study: The five patients, three men and two women aged 30 to 69 years, had hepatocellular carcinoma (four) or combined HCC and intrahepatic cholangiocarcinoma (one). The five patients had tumors of stage T1-T3 N0M0, with maximum diameters ranging from roughly 4.2 to 10 cm. Samples yielded roughly 3.65 to 7.5 million productive TCRbeta reads; read depth did not differ significantly between tissue types. TCRbeta repertoire sequencing, expression microarrays and whole-exome sequencing were combined in the study across five regions of each liver tumor, with adjacent normal tissue and blood also included. A total of 35 or so specimens from 5 patients went through TCRbeta repertoire sequencing, namely 25 tumor regions, 5 adjacent noncancerous liver tissues and 5 peripheral blood samples. Agilent mRNA microarray profiling was performed on the 25 to 30 tumor region samples to relate TCRbeta repertoire diversity to the local molecular phenotype. Reproducibility between technical replicate repertoires was high, with correlation coefficients above 0.98 and mean shared-clone rates near 0.89. The investigation overall reported the following: Just about 7-25% of top clones turned up in all five regions of a tumor, which suggests spatial heterogeneity among tumor-infiltrating T cells. Comparison of CD4+ and CD8+ T cell repertoires was precluded by the use of bulk unsorted samples. Because sequencing covered only the TCR beta chain and unpaired alpha chains were not captured, true repertoire diversity is likely underestimated. Pairs of tumor regions showed greater repertoire overlap (mean about 36%) than tumor-adjacent pairs (roughly 17%) or tumor-blood pairs (approximately 15%), which is consistent with antigen-driven expansion. With just five patients in the study, the authors point out that the findings should be validated in a larger study. The top 250 clones accounted for a significantly greater share of the repertoire in tumors than in blood (p = 0.039).

Starting from 450 to 500 ng total RNA, TCRbeta-specific cDNA was produced by reverse transcription with a constant-region primer and ProtoScript II reverse transcriptase. TCRbeta libraries were built with three nested multiplex PCR rounds, a slightly modified ARM-PCR procedure. Each of the first two PCR rounds ran for around 10 cycles using multiplex TRBV1-TRBV30 forward primers together with a Cbeta reverse primer. Sample barcodes and Illumina adapters were added in a final 25-cycle PCR with Deep VentR polymerase. Amplicons of 200-500 bp were gel-purified with a QIAquick gel extraction kit before sequencing. The TCRbeta amplicons were sequenced with 250-bp paired-end reads on an Illumina HiSeq 2500. Per the original workflow: Reads were quality-trimmed with Trimmomatic v0.33, and paired reads were merged with FLASH v1.2.11 to recover full CDR3 sequences. MiGEC v1.2.1b assigned V, D and J germline segments to the rearranged TCRbeta sequences. Clonotype statistics and Shannon-Wiener diversity indices were calculated with VDJtools v1.0.0. To reduce sampling bias, subsequent analyses other than the diversity analysis used only the 250 most abundant clonotypes in each sample. TCRdb trimmed public reads at Q25 via fastp, called clones via MiXCR and kept in-frame beta chains. Here each entry gathers all rows of one CDR3 protein and keeps the most common genes and DNA. These V and J calls derive from TCRdb rather than the authors' analysis. The sample has 30,000 to 40,000 distinct CDR3 sequences on record, roughly four fifths of them singletons. Around 15% of the sample is in the top ten clones.

Without any cell sorting, total RNA and DNA were co-extracted from approximately 20-30 mg of bulk tissue using the AllPrep DNA/RNA mini kit. Roughly five patients with histopathologically diagnosed primary liver carcinoma underwent surgical resection in China between November 2015 and March 2016. Patients had chronic HBV infection and were treatment-naive at sampling. Each tumor was sampled at five spatially separated regions: the superior, inferior, left-lateral and right-lateral poles and the tumor centre. Histological examination found more than 75% viable tumor cells in every tumor sample. Fresh tumor and adjacent tissue pieces were bisected, with one half stored in RNAlater at -80 degrees C and the other half sent for histology. According to the germline V gene, CDR1 reads SGHDN and CDR2 reads FVKESK. The CDR3 has 16 amino acids, counting the end cysteine and phenylalanine. CDR3 DNA only is kept here, 48 bases in frame from base 1.

This clonotype was seen just once. The clone's antigen remains unknown. One end of the junction fails to match germline, which may point to a read error. This receptor was obtained from a man in his forties with primary liver carcinoma and hepatitis B virus infection. Recombination connected TRBV14 to TRBJ2-1; 8 nucleotides in the junction match TRBD2. The specimen was liver tumor tissue from sampling region 4. The cell subset or site label of this sample denotes: tumor region T4, right-lateral pole. The bases read TGTGCCAGCAGTGTCGTAGCGGGATGGGTAAACAATGAGCATCTCTTC. Translated, this gives CASSVVAGWVNNEHLF.